This is a list of T cell receptor beta chains from one sample in a study of regulatory T cells in long-lasting Graves disease. In TCRdb, the multiplex PCR reads were re-called with MiXCR into one record per CDR3 protein. This table has about 620,000 distinct CDR3 sequences, 15% to 20% appearing once. These sequences were also reported in another study, on T cells in Graves' hyperthyroidism and ophthalmopathy.

The specimen was peripheral blood mononuclear cells (PBMCs), collected at new diagnosis, from a patient treated with antithyroid drugs. These receptors were taken from a woman aged 25 to 39 with Graves disease. The CDR3 runs from the conserved cysteine through the conserved F or W. A D gene is named only where the DNA matches it firmly. Size is stated for part of the rows, as once, few or many counts, or as a class when the clone is expanded.

V: TRBV30; size: .; J: TRBJ2-5; D: TRBD1; CDR3: CAWSEGAPETQYF; DNA: TGTGCCTGGAGTGAGGGGGCCCCGGAGACCCAGTACTTC
V: TRBV9; size: few; J: TRBJ2-7; D: .; CDR3: CASSVVGSSYEQYF; DNA: TGTGCCAGCAGCGTAGTAGGCAGTTCCTACGAGCAGTACTTC
V: TRBV29-1; size: .; J: TRBJ2-7; D: .; CDR3: CSVGLANSYEQYF; DNA: TGCAGCGTCGGGCTAGCGAATTCCTACGAGCAGTACTTC
V: TRBV6-2/TRBV6-3; size: many; J: TRBJ1-1; D: .; CDR3: CASSYRGGWEAFF; DNA: TGTGCCAGCAGTTATAGGGGAGGTTGGGAAGCTTTCTTT
V: TRBV20-1; size: .; J: TRBJ2-7; D: .; CDR3: CSATPTLQEQYF; DNA: TGCAGTGCTACTCCAACTTTGCAAGAGCAGTACTTC
V: TRBV20-1; size: .; J: TRBJ2-2; D: .; CDR3: CSARPHTNTGELFF; DNA: TGCAGTGCTCGACCGCATACGAACACCGGGGAGCTGTTTTTT
V: TRBV20-1; size: .; J: TRBJ2-7; D: TRBD2; CDR3: CSAKPEREAVTYEQYF; DNA: TGCAGTGCGAAACCAGAGCGGGAGGCGGTGACCTACGAGCAGTACTTC
V: TRBV6-1; size: many; J: TRBJ1-5; D: .; CDR3: CASSELRTVTSNQPQHF; DNA: TGTGCCAGCAGTGAACTAAGGACAGTAACTAGCAATCAGCCCCAGCATTTT
V: TRBV7-9; size: many; J: TRBJ2-5; D: .; CDR3: CASSLSTGRETQYF; DNA: TGTGCCAGCAGCTTAAGTACAGGGAGAGAGACCCAGTACTTC
V: TRBV20-1; size: .; J: TRBJ2-7; D: .; CDR3: CSITSPYEQYF; DNA: TGCAGTATCACTAGTCCCTACGAGCAGTACTTC
V: TRBV2; size: .; J: TRBJ2-7; D: TRBD2; CDR3: CASSREGAYEQYF; DNA: TGTGCCAGCAGTCGGGAGGGGGCCTACGAGCAGTACTTC
V: TRBV7-9; size: .; J: TRBJ1-6; D: .; CDR3: CASSLLRGPLHF; DNA: TGTGCCAGCAGCTTATTGCGGGGTCCCCTCCACTTT
V: TRBV10-3; size: .; J: TRBJ1-6; D: .; CDR3: CAIRPTGSSSYNSPLHF; DNA: TGTGCCATCAGGCCTACAGGGTCGAGCTCCTATAATTCACCCCTCCACTTT
V: TRBV6-5; size: many; J: TRBJ2-7; D: .; CDR3: CASSSRLETPYEQYF; DNA: TGTGCCAGTAGTTCCCGACTAGAAACACCCTACGAGCAGTACTTC
V: TRBV29-1; size: .; J: TRBJ2-1; D: TRBD2; CDR3: CSVVAYVARRLAGLNNEQFF; DNA: TGCAGCGTTGTTGCTTATGTGGCACGTAGACTAGCGGGATTAAACAATGAGCAGTTCTTC
V: TRBV12-3/TRBV12-4; size: .; J: TRBJ2-1; D: TRBD2; CDR3: CASSLTSGRSHNEQFF; DNA: TGTGCCAGCAGTTTAACGAGCGGGAGATCCCACAATGAGCAGTTCTTC